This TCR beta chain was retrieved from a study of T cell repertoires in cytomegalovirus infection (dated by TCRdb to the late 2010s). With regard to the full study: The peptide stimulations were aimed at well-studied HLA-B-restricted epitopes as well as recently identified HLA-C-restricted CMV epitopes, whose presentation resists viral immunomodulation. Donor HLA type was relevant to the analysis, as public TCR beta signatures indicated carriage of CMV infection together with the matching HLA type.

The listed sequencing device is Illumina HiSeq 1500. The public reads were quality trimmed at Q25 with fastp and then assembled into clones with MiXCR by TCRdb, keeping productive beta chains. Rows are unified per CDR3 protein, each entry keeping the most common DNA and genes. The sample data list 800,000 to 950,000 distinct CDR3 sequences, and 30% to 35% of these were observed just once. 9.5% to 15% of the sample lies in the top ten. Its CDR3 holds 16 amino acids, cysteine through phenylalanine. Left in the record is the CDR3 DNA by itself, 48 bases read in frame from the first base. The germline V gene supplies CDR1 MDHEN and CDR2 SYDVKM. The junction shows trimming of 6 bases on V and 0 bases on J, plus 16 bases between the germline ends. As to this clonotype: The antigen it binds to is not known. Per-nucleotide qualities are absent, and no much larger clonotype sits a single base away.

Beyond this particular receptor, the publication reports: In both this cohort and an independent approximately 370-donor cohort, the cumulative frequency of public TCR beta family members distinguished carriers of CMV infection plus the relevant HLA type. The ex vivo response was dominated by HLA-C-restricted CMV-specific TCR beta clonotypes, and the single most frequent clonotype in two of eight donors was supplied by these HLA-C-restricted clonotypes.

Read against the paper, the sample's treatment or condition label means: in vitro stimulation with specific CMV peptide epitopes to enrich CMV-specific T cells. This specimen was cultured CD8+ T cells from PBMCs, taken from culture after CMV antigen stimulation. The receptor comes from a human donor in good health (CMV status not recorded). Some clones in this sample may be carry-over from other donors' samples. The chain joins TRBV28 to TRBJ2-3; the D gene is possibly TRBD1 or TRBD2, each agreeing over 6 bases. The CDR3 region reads CASREEGGSSTDTQYF. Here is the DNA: TGTGCCAGCAGAGAAGAAGGGGGGTCTAGCACAGATACGCAGTATTTT.